This T cell receptor beta chain comes out of a study of vaccination effects on CD4 cells after COVID-19. Study-wide points: Both infection-induced and vaccine-induced clones contracted markedly at late post-vaccination timepoints.

In regard to this clone: Its antigen is unknown.

The ViraFEST assay expanded antigen-specific CD4+ T cells with viral peptide pools before sequencing. Researchers isolated CD4+ T cells once roughly nine days of culture had elapsed. The vaccine given was either BNT162b2 or mRNA-1273, in two doses. The method was immunoSEQ multiplex PCR; TCRdb's version includes in-frame clones alone and lacks a portion of them. The table includes approximately 28,000 clones, 80% to 85% detected once. The CDR3 is 13 residues long. Germline V gives CDR1 SGDLS, CDR2 YYNGEE. Trimming took off 0 bases at V and 5 bases at J, with 8 bases between the two ends. The receptor comes from a human donor who received a COVID-19 vaccine. Some clones in this sample may be carry-over from other donors' samples. V is TRBV9 and J is TRBJ1-2; a possible D gene is TRBD1 (5 bases). The input for sequencing was CD4+ T cells from PBMCs cultured with SARS-CoV-2 spike peptides, taken after COVID-19 vaccination. The CDR3 region has the DNA TGTGCCAGCAGCGTAGACGGGGCGTATGGCTACACCTTC. As protein: CASSVDGAYGYTF.